Each of the 31 T cell receptor beta chains below was sequenced from the same sample in a study of T cell repertoires in cytomegalovirus infection. TCRdb re-derived calls from the reads in MiXCR, one entry per CDR3 protein. This table has roughly 120,000 distinct CDR3 sequences, about 33% appearing once. For these receptors, no antigen is known. Sequenced material: CD8+ T cells from cultured PBMCs, taken from culture after CMV antigen stimulation. Receptors originate from a human donor in good health (CMV status not recorded). Some clones in this sample may be carry-over from other donors' samples.

V gene TRBV20-1 combines with J gene TRBJ2-3; no reliable D call. Trimming took 4 bases from V and 4 from J, leaving 18 bases between them. Germline V gene lookup returns CDR1 DFQATT and CDR2 SNEGSKA (reference sequence). The CDR3 sequence is 15 residues long. The CDR3 sequence: CSANRPVSRADTQYF. CDR3 nucleotides: TGCAGTGCTAATCGCCCAGTCTCAAGGGCAGATACGCAGTATTTT.

This clonotype was seen repeatedly, ten times or more. J is TRBJ1-6 and V is TRBV6-2 or TRBV6-3; 8 bases align to TRBD1. V was clipped by 7 bases and J by 9 bases; unmatched bases: 11. This CDR3 has 15 amino acids. The germline V gene has CDR1 MNHEY and CDR2 SVGEGT. CDR3: CASTNGGQESSPLHF. The CDR3, as DNA: TGTGCCAGCACTAACGGGGGACAGGAAAGTTCACCCCTCCACTTT.

This clonotype was seen a handful of times. The V gene is TRBV25-1, the J gene TRBJ1-4; D is undetermined. Germline V gives CDR1 MGHDK, CDR2 SYGVNS. The CDR3 spans 14 residues. V lost 4 bases and J 2 bases, leaving 8 bases between the germline ends. The CDR3 spells CASSGPLTNEKLFF. The CDR3 DNA follows: TGTGCCAGCAGTGGGCCTCTGACTAATGAAAAACTGTTTTTT.

J is TRBJ2-2 and V is TRBV5-1; a possible D gene is TRBD1 (5 bases). CDR1 and CDR2 from the germline V gene are SGHRS and YFSETQ. V was trimmed by 1 base and J by 2 bases, leaving 6 bases between them. This CDR3 is 14 amino acids long. The CDR3 DNA reads as TGCGCCAGCAGCTTGACAGGAAACACCGGGGAGCTGTTTTTT. This translates into CASSLTGNTGELFF.

This clonotype was counted only a few times. V gene TRBV10-2 combines with J gene TRBJ2-1; 10 bases line up with TRBD1. The CDR3 is made up of 17 amino acids. Germline-derived CDR1 and CDR2 are WSHSY and SAAADI. The V segment lost 3 bases and the J segment 4 bases; nucleotides outside the gene matches: 9. The CDR3, as DNA: TGCGCCAGCAGTGATGAACGACAGGGGGCCCCTTACAATGAGCAGTTCTTC. Its protein product is CASSDERQGAPYNEQFF.

This chain uses TRBV7-9 with TRBJ2-1; 8 nucleotides agree with TRBD2. CDR3 length: 17 residues. V shed 1 base and J 2 bases; nucleotides not matched to a gene: 7. Germline assignment: CDR1 SEHNR and CDR2 FQNEAQ (reference sequence). The CDR3 region has the DNA TGTGCCAGCAGCTTAGTCGTAGCGGGGATTCCCTACAATGAGCAGTTCTTC. Amino acids: CASSLVVAGIPYNEQFF.

This clonotype was detected ten times or more. This chain uses TRBV6-1 with TRBJ1-6; 7 nucleotides line up with TRBD1. The length of the CDR3 is 15 residues. Per the germline V gene, CDR1 is MNHNS and CDR2 is SASEGT. The V gene end was trimmed by 2 bases and the J gene end by 8 bases; junction bases not matched to a gene: 6. CDR3 in amino acids: CASSEPPGQHSPLHF. The CDR3 DNA sequence: TGTGCCAGCAGTGAACCACCGGGACAGCATTCACCCCTCCACTTT.

This clonotype has a handful of counts. This chain joins TRBV20-1 and TRBJ2-1; D unresolved. The germline V gene encodes CDR1 DFQATT and CDR2 SNEGSKA (reference sequence). The CDR3 covers 15 residues. Trimming cost V 0 bases and J 5 bases, with 14 bases left between them. The CDR3 protein is CSARDPRAGDNEQFF. CDR3 DNA sequence: TGCAGTGCTAGAGATCCCCGTGCTGGTGACAATGAGCAGTTCTTC.

The chain recombines TRBV28 with TRBJ2-2; 8 bases fit TRBD2. The J segment lost 3 bases and the V segment lost 5 bases, leaving 11 bases of the junction unmatched. This CDR3 is built from 17 residues. Germline V CDR1 and CDR2: MDHEN, SYDVKM. CDR3 in amino acids: CASSPVLRGAYTGELFF. CDR3 sequence (DNA): TGTGCCAGCAGTCCCGTCTTGCGGGGGGCCTACACCGGGGAGCTGTTTTTT.

The table lists this clonotype with a few counts. The chain couples TRBV6-6 to TRBJ2-6; TRBD1 agrees at 7 bases. The CDR3 has 18 residues. CDR1 is MNHNY and CDR2 is SVGAGI in the germline V gene (reference sequence). Germline trimming cut 3 bases from V and 1 base from J; bases unmatched to any gene: 9. The CDR3: CASSYMTGIRSGANVLTF. The CDR3 nucleotides are TGTGCCAGCAGTTATATGACAGGGATAAGATCTGGGGCCAACGTCCTGACTTTC.

This chain links TRBV7-2 with TRBJ2-7; D may correspond to TRBD1 or TRBD2 (5 bases each). The germline V gene has CDR1 SGHTA and CDR2 FQGNSA. The ends were cut back, 4 bases at V and 0 bases at J, with 16 bases in the middle. This CDR3 contains 16 residues. CDR3 in DNA: TGTGCCAGCAGCTGCAACCCGGGACCCGGCTCCTACGAGCAGTACTTC. Translated, it gives CASSCNPGPGSYEQYF.

This rearrangement joins TRBV19 to TRBJ2-1; weak D call: TRBD2 (5 bases). This CDR3 comprises 14 residues. The V gene lost 5 bases and the J gene lost 1 base, with 9 bases spanning the gap. Per the germline V gene, CDR1 is LNHDA and CDR2 is SQIVND (reference sequence). The CDR3 sequence is CASSAVASYNEQFF. The CDR3 nucleotides read TGTGCCAGTAGTGCGGTAGCGTCCTACAATGAGCAGTTCTTC.

This sequence joins TRBV11-1 and TRBJ2-3; the D is unclear. The germline V and J ends were trimmed by 1 base and 2 bases, with 13 bases remaining between them. CDR1 SGHAT and CDR2 FQDESV come from the germline V gene (reference sequence). The CDR3 has 16 amino acids. Here the CDR3 DNA reads TGTGCCAGCAGCTTAGAATGGCGGTTCTACACAGATACGCAGTATTTT. Its translation is CASSLEWRFYTDTQYF.

On this clonotype: With a much larger clone just one base away, this may be a read error. This sequence joins TRBV4-1 and TRBJ2-5; either TRBD1 or TRBD2 may fit D (5 bases each). From germline, CDR1 is MGHRA and CDR2 YSYEKL. This CDR3 is built from 13 residues. The CDR3 here is CASSVGVSETKYF. CDR3 nucleotides: TGCGCCAGCAGCGTGGGGGTCTCAGAGACCAAGTACTTC.

V is TRBV10-3 and J is TRBJ2-2, with D possibly matching TRBD1 (7 bases). CDR3 length: 14 residues. V gave up 5 bases and J gave up 3 bases, with 10 bases separating them. Germline lookup yields CDR1 ENHRY and CDR2 SYGVKD. The CDR3 bases are TGTGCCATCAGTACAGGGGACTACACCGGGGAGCTGTTTTTT. It encodes CAISTGDYTGELFF.

This clonotype was found once. V usage is TRBV27 and J usage is TRBJ2-7, with a tentative D call TRBD1 (6 bases). This CDR3 spans 14 amino acids. Germline CDR1 is MNHEY and CDR2 is SMNVEV (reference sequence). Trimming cost V 5 bases and J 0 bases, with 11 bases left between them. The CDR3 reads CASSPWTASYEQYF. CDR3 coding DNA: TGTGCCAGCAGTCCGTGGACAGCCTCCTACGAGCAGTACTTC.

This clonotype has more than one count but fewer than ten. The rearrangement uses TRBV27 and TRBJ2-3; D is ambiguous. CDR1 is MNHEY and CDR2 is SMNVEV in the germline V gene (reference sequence). V lost 4 bases and J 8 bases, leaving 10 bases between the germline ends. The CDR3 loop spans 12 amino acids. The CDR3 coding sequence is TGTGCCAGCAGTTCTTTCTTGGGTACGCAGTATTTT. Translating it yields CASSSFLGTQYF.

CDR3 protein: CASTPGSSYNSPLHF. CDR3 coding DNA: TGTGCCAGCACCCCAGGGAGCTCCTATAATTCACCCCTCCACTTT. The chain joins TRBV6-5 to TRBJ1-6; D perhaps matches TRBD1 (5 bases). Germline V lookup: CDR1 MNHEY, CDR2 SVGAGI. The CDR3 length is 15 residues. The ends were cut back, 7 bases at V and 0 bases at J, with 10 bases in the middle.

The V and J genes are TRBV7-9 and TRBJ2-1, with D unresolved. V lost 7 bases and J lost 1, with 11 bases in between. Germline CDR1 and CDR2: SEHNR and FQNEAQ (reference sequence). CDR3 length: 14 residues. CDR3 amino acids: CASTTVGSYNEQFF. In DNA form, the CDR3 reads TGTGCCAGCACCACGGTTGGGTCCTACAATGAGCAGTTCTTC.

At least ten counts were recorded for this clonotype. CDR3 sequence reads: CACRGALDATQYF. The DNA for the CDR3 is TGTGCCTGCCGGGGGGCACTGGACGCGACCCAGTACTTC. The chain employs TRBV12-3 or TRBV12-4 and TRBJ2-5, with D maybe TRBD2 (7 bases). The CDR3 totals 13 residues. With 11 bases removed from V and 7 bases from J, the gap between germline ends came to 20 bases.

This clonotype was seen more than once but under ten times. The CDR3 DNA follows: TGCAGTGCTAGAGATCCCTCCTCTAGCGGGGTTTACCCTAATGAGCAGTTCTTC. Translated, it gives CSARDPSSSGVYPNEQFF. This sequence joins TRBV20-1 and TRBJ2-1, with 9 bases aligning to TRBD2. The CDR3 sequence is 18 residues long. J was trimmed by 7 bases and V by 0 bases; bases with no gene match: 16. CDR1 is DFQATT, CDR2 SNEGSKA, per germline (reference sequence).

This clonotype was picked up a small number of times. J is TRBJ2-7 and V is TRBV7-2, with D maybe TRBD2 (5 bases). The CDR3 spans 15 residues. Per the germline V gene, CDR1 is SGHTA and CDR2 is FQGNSA. The germline V and J ends were trimmed by 2 bases and 13 bases, with 24 bases remaining between them. The CDR3 protein is CASSLNLAANNIGYF. The CDR3 nucleotides read TGTGCCAGCAGCTTAAACCTAGCAGCTAACAACATTGGATACTTC.

This clonotype was recorded at least ten times. The genes are TRBV12-3 or TRBV12-4 and TRBJ2-5; weak D call: TRBD1 (6 bases). This CDR3 spans 17 amino acids. The V gene lost 3 bases and the J gene lost 2 bases, with 19 bases spanning the gap. The CDR3 sequence is CASSFPLTGPHQETQYF. CDR3 bases: TGTGCCAGCAGTTTCCCCCTGACAGGACCGCATCAAGAGACCCAGTACTTC.

This clonotype was observed at least ten times. This chain uses TRBV28 with TRBJ1-6; the match to TRBD1 covers 7 bases. Germline V lookup: CDR1 MDHEN, CDR2 SYDVKM. With V trimmed by 6 bases and J by 1 base, 0 bases remained unmatched. This CDR3 is built from 14 residues. CDR3 sequence: CASRGQSYNSPLHF. In DNA, the CDR3 is TGTGCCAGCAGGGGACAGTCCTATAATTCACCCCTCCACTTT.

The rearrangement links TRBV11-2 to TRBJ2-7, with D possibly being TRBD1 or TRBD2 (7 bases each). The CDR3 runs to 15 residues. Trimming shortened V by 4 bases and J by 3 bases, and 16 bases separated the two germline ends. CDR1 and CDR2 from the germline V gene are SGHAT and FQNNGV. The CDR3 DNA reads TGTGCCAGCAGCTCTAACAGGGGAGGGTTCTACGAGCAGTACTTC. Its translation: CASSSNRGGFYEQYF.

This clonotype was detected once. The CDR3 loop is CASSLNDGGQGYEQYF. The CDR3, as DNA: TGTGCCAGCAGCTTAAACGACGGGGGACAGGGCTACGAGCAGTACTTC. V gene TRBV13 combines with J gene TRBJ2-7; TRBD1 aligns across 9 bases. Germline V gene data show CDR1 as PRHDT and CDR2 as FYEKMQ (reference sequence). CDR3 length: 16 amino acids. The J segment lost 3 bases and the V segment lost 2 bases, leaving 8 bases of the junction unmatched. The full variable domain, completed using reference TRBV13 and TRBJ2-7, is AAGVIQSPRHLIKEKRETATLKCYPIPRHDTVYWYQQGPGQDPQFLISFYEKMQSDKGSIPDRFSAQQFSDYHSELNMSSLELGDSALYFCASSLNDGGQGYEQYFGPGTRLTVT.

This clonotype has a count of ten or more. The V and J genes are TRBV7-9 and TRBJ1-1; tentatively, D is TRBD1 (6 bases). Between the trimmed V and J ends, which lost 5 bases and 0 bases, there was a span of 10 bases. The length of the CDR3 is 14 residues. Per the germline V gene, CDR1 is SEHNR and CDR2 is FQNEAQ (reference sequence). For the CDR3, the DNA is TGTGCCAGCAGCCCTCAGGGGATGAACACTGAAGCTTTCTTT. Residues: CASSPQGMNTEAFF. Drawing the rest from reference TRBV7-9 and TRBJ1-1, the complete variable domain is DTGVSQNPRHKITKRGQNVTFRCDPISEHNRLYWYRQTLGQGPEFLTYFQNEAQLEKSRLLSDRFSAERPKGSFSTLEIQRTEQGDSAMYLCASSPQGMNTEAFFGQGTRLTVV.

The rearrangement joins TRBV27 to TRBJ2-7; D gene unclear. The germline V and J ends were trimmed by 5 bases and 2 bases, with 10 bases remaining between them. This CDR3 is built from 13 residues. CDR1 MNHEY and CDR2 SMNVEV come from the germline V gene (reference sequence). The CDR3 DNA sequence: TGTGCCAGCAGTCCGGACCCAGCCTACGAGCAGTACTTC. Translated: CASSPDPAYEQYF.

This clonotype was recorded at least ten times. The chain is built from TRBV7-6 and TRBJ2-1, with 7 bases aligning to TRBD1. Germline V gene sequence: CDR1 SGHVS, CDR2 FNYEAQ. The V and J ends lost 2 bases and 2 bases, in that order; junction bases with no gene match: 6. This CDR3 spans 16 amino acids. The CDR3 nucleotides read TGTGCCAGCAGCTTAACCGGGACAGTAACCTACAATGAGCAGTTCTTC. Translated, it gives CASSLTGTVTYNEQFF.

The rearrangement joins TRBV7-2 to TRBJ2-4; 16 bases are shared with TRBD2. J lost 6 bases, V lost 5 bases, and 10 bases had no gene match. This CDR3 is built from 18 residues. Germline CDR1 reads SGHTA; CDR2 reads FQGNSA. The CDR3 DNA follows: TGTGCCAGCAGCAAACTGGGGACTAGCGGGGGGGTGGTAAACATTCAGTACTTC. Translation gives CASSKLGTSGGVVNIQYF.

At least ten counts were recorded for this clonotype. J is TRBJ1-1 and V is TRBV6-1; 8 nucleotides align to TRBD1. The germline V gene has CDR1 MNHNS and CDR2 SASEGT. The CDR3 runs to 15 residues. J was trimmed by 2 bases and V by 4 bases; bases with no gene match: 6. The CDR3 sequence: CASSARRGRNTEAFF. CDR3 bases: TGTGCCAGCAGTGCTCGCAGGGGGCGAAACACTGAAGCTTTCTTT.